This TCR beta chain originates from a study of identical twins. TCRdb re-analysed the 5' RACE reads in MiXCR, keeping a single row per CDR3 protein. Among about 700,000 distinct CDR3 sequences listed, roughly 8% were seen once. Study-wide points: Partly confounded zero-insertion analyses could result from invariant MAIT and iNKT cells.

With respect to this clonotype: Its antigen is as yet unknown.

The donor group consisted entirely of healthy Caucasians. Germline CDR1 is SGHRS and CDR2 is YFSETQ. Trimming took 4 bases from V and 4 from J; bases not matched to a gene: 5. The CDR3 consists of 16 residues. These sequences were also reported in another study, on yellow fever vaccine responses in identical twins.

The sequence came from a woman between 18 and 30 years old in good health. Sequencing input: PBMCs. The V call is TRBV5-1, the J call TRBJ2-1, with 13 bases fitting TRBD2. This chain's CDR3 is CASSDRTSGRYNEQFF. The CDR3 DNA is TGCGCCAGCAGCGATAGGACTAGCGGGAGATACAATGAGCAGTTCTTC. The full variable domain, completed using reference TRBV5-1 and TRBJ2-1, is KAGVTQTPRYLIKTRGQQVTLSCSPISGHRSVSWYQQTPGQGLQFLFEYFSETQRNKGNFPGRFSGRQFSNSRSEMNVSTLELGDSALYLCASSDRTSGRYNEQFFGPGTRLTVL.